The sequence of this TCR beta chain was determined in a study of T cells in Graves' hyperthyroidism and ophthalmopathy. Across the study: At initial diagnosis, before any treatment had begun, peripheral blood was obtained.

Notes on the study in general: Stable hyperthyroidism and ophthalmopathy were separated using 13 V-J signatures. In blood, most of the thyroid clonotypes expanded above 0.001 were also present.

The CDR3 runs to 15 residues. V was clipped by 5 bases and J by 7 bases; unmatched bases: 11. Germline V lookup: CDR1 SEHNR, CDR2 FQNEAQ (reference sequence). TCR beta CDR3 regions were amplified from RNA transcripts. HTBI primers were used for first-round RT-PCR of the TCR CDR3. TCRdb processed the multiplex PCR reads anew with MiXCR; each CDR3 protein has one entry. This sample carries hundreds of thousands of distinct CDR3 sequences, roughly 14% of them seen once, and the ten largest clones take 7.7%. Ten or more counts support this clonotype. Its target is unknown. This TCR derives from a woman younger than 30 with Graves' hyperthyroidism. The rearrangement links TRBV7-9 to TRBJ2-1; TRBD2 matches 7 bases. The sequenced sample consisted of blood. The CDR3 here is CASSPGGGTWNEQFF. The CDR3 nucleotides are TGTGCCAGCAGCCCCGGGGGAGGGACGTGGAATGAGCAGTTCTTC. Drawing the rest from reference TRBV7-9 and TRBJ2-1, the complete variable domain is DTGVSQNPRHKITKRGQNVTFRCDPISEHNRLYWYRQTLGQGPEFLTYFQNEAQLEKSRLLSDRFSAERPKGSFSTLEIQRTEQGDSAMYLCASSPGGGTWNEQFFGPGTRLTVL.